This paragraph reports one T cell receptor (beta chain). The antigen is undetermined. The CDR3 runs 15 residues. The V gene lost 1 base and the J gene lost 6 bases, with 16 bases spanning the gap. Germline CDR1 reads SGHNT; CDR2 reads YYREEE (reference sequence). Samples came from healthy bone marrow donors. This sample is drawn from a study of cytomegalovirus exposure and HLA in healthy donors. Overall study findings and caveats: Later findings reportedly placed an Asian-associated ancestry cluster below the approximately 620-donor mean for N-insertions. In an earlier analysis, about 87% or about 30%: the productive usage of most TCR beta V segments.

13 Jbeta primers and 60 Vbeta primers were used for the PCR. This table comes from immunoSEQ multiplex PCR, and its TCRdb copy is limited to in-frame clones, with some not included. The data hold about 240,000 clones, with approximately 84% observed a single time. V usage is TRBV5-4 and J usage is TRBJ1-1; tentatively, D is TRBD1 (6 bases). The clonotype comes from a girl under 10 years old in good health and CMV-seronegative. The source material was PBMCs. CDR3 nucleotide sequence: TGTGCCAGCAGCTTGCCCACCCCACAGGGCCCTGAAGCTTTCTTT. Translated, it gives CASSLPTPQGPEAFF.